The clone carrying this TCR beta chain has just one count. Its matching antigen is unknown. The data are from a study of memory CD4+ T cells and cytomegalovirus serostatus. As for the study in general: Donors were healthy Belgian adults, under 10 CMV seropositive and 20 to 30 seronegative.

V dropped 5 bases and J dropped 8; count of bases not matched to a gene: 10. This CDR3 spans 14 amino acids. Per the germline V gene, CDR1 is MNHEY and CDR2 is SMNVEV (reference sequence). Single viable CD3+CD4+CD8-CD45RO+ cells were sorted as the memory CD4+ T cells. Positive selection with CD4 microbeads enriched total CD4+ T cells. TCRdb keeps only in-frame clones here, not all; method: immunoSEQ multiplex PCR. The repertoire consists of 55,000 to 65,000 clones, with 82% occurring once and the leading ten covering roughly 0.4%. Study-wide findings and caveats: Suggested: most of the CMV-linked TCR signature lies in CD4+ memory cells. About 40% of the roughly 160 known CMV-associated TCRbeta sequences appeared in CD4+ memory.

Sequencing was performed on memory CD4+ T cells from blood. The genes are TRBV27 and TRBJ1-2, with 8 bases lining up with TRBD1. The origin of this receptor is an adult in good health and CMV-seronegative. The CDR3, as DNA: TGTGCCAGCAGTGTAAACAGGGGGGAAGAGGGCTACACCTTC. This translates into CASSVNRGEEGYTF.